The 6 T cell receptor beta chains below come from one sample, sequenced in a study of OX40 agonist ivuxolimab in advanced cancers. The method was immunoSEQ multiplex PCR; TCRdb's version includes in-frame clones alone and lacks a portion of them. Here the sample spans tens of thousands of clones, 92% being singletons. The starting material was CD4+ or CD8+ T cells sorted from blood, obtained in a trial of the OX40 agonist ivuxolimab. The source is an adult with an advanced solid tumor such as melanoma, head and neck, liver or kidney cancer.

The chain couples TRBV7-2 to TRBJ2-3; 14 nucleotides align to TRBD2. Germline V gives CDR1 SGHTA, CDR2 FQGNSA. J lost 6 bases, V lost 3 bases, and 5 bases had no gene match. The length of the CDR3 is 16 residues. The DNA of the CDR3 is TGTGCCAGCAGCTTGACTAGCGGGGGGGCGGTGGATACGCAGTATTTT. It codes for CASSLTSGGAVDTQYF.

About this clone itself: The same CDR3 is also encoded by other DNA sequences in this sample. The V and J genes are TRBV5-1 and TRBJ2-7; 9 bases fit TRBD2. The length of the CDR3 is 15 residues. CDR1 is SGHRS, CDR2 YFSETQ, per germline. Trimming cost V 0 bases and J 2 bases; bases outside gene matches: 3. The DNA for the CDR3 is TGCGCCAGCAGCTTGGAGACTAGCGGCCCCTACGAGCAGTACTTC. Protein product: CASSLETSGPYEQYF.

This clone has just one count. This sequence joins TRBV29-1 and TRBJ1-2; D gene ambiguous. CDR1 and CDR2 from the germline V gene are SQVTM and ANQGSEA. V lost 7 bases, J lost 4 bases, and 16 bases lay in between. This CDR3 spans 13 amino acids. The CDR3 is CSANNQGLYGYTF. CDR3 DNA: TGCAGCGCCAATAATCAAGGACTCTATGGCTACACCTTC.

V gene TRBV7-9 combines with J gene TRBJ1-5; TRBD1 matches 9 bases. CDR1 and CDR2 (germline): SEHNR, FQNEAQ (reference sequence). The CDR3 contains 19 residues. V lost 2 bases and J lost 4; bases outside the gene matches: 15. For the CDR3, the DNA is TGTGCCAGCAGCTTAACCCCGGGACAGGGACAATCGAAAAATCAGCCCCAGCATTTT. Amino acids: CASSLTPGQGQSKNQPQHF.

V and J are TRBV5-6 and TRBJ2-7, with 8 bases matching TRBD1. The CDR3 covers 14 residues. CDR1 and CDR2 from the germline V gene are SGHDT and YYEEEE. J was trimmed by 6 bases and V by 0 bases; bases with no gene match: 5. CDR3 coding DNA: TGTGCCAGCAGCTTGGCAGGGGGCGCGGGCGAGCAGTACTTC. The encoded protein is CASSLAGGAGEQYF.

The chain links TRBV9 to TRBJ2-4; 10 bases fit TRBD2. Unmatched junction bases numbered 3, after V lost 3 bases and J lost 6 bases. Germline CDR1 SGDLS, CDR2 YYNGEE. The length of the CDR3 is 14 residues. Written as DNA, the CDR3 is TGTGCCAGCAGCGCAAGCGGGGGGGCAAACATTCAGTACTTC. Amino acids: CASSASGGANIQYF.